This TCR beta chain is from a study of T cell responses to AZD1222 COVID-19 vaccine. Study findings and constraints: Regions 160-218 and 743-854 held dominance among vaccine-associated CD4 TCRs, which spanned spike. Among AZD1222 vaccinees, only 5 to 7 were seropositive at baseline. The study reported that nearly half of spike-specific TCRs target unmutated variant regions.

Sequencing was performed with immunoSEQ multiplex PCR; in TCRdb, only in-frame clones are kept and a portion is missing. Of about 100,000 clones listed, more than 70% are singletons. This clone was recorded only once. Its specificity is unknown. CDR1 MNHEY and CDR2 SVGAGI come from the germline V gene. The CDR3 consists of 15 residues. Trimming removed 8 bases from V and 7 bases from J, with 18 bases in between. V is TRBV6-5 and J is TRBJ1-6, with D unresolved. The specimen was peripheral blood, collected on day 0 of MenACWY control vaccination. This TCR came from an adult in good health. The CDR3 spells CASHSTDAANSPLHF. The CDR3 DNA reads TGTGCCAGCCATTCGACGGACGCTGCGAATTCACCCCTCCACTTT.